This TCR beta chain was found in a study of T-cell memory formation after mild COVID-19. General study findings and limits: Memory sampled before infection contained some responding clones, suggesting cross-reactive memory joined. Contracting CD4+ clones sat mainly in CM and EM; CD8+ in EMRA.

V dropped 5 bases and J dropped 4; count of bases not matched to a gene: 9. The CDR3 spans 16 residues. Germline V gives CDR1 SEHNR, CDR2 FQNEAQ (reference sequence). TCRdb called the 5' RACE reads again in MiXCR, with one record for every CDR3 protein. The sample holds about 150,000 distinct CDR3 sequences, roughly 31% seen once. In this sample, this clonotype turned up a few times. Antigen unknown. The sample was PBMCs or a T cell subset sorted from them (not recorded which). The sequence derives from an adult woman who had mild COVID-19 (a few samples of this study predate the infection). Cell type and time point are not known. V is TRBV7-9 and J is TRBJ2-3, with 10 nucleotides matching TRBD2. CDR3 amino acids: CASSPNSGRAADTQYF. The CDR3 DNA follows: TGTGCCAGCAGCCCCAACAGCGGGAGGGCCGCAGATACGCAGTATTTT.